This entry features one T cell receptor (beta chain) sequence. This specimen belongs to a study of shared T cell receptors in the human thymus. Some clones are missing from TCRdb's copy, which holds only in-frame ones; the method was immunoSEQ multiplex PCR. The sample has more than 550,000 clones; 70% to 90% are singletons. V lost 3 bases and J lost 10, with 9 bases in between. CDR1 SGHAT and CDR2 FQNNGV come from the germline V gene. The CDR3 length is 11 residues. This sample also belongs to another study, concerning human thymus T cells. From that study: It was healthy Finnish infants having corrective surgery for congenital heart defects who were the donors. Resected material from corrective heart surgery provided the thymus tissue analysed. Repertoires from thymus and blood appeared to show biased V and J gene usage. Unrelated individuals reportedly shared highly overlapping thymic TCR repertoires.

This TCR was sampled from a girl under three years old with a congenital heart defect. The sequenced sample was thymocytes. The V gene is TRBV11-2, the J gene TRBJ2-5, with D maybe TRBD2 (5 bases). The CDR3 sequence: CASSFSGSQYF. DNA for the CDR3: TGTGCCAGCAGCTTTAGTGGGAGCCAGTACTTC.